This T cell receptor beta chain was found in a study of blood T cells in healthy people across ages (dated by TCRdb to the mid-2010s). A note on the overall study: In model experiments, template switching captured roughly one uniquely barcoded TCR beta cDNA molecule for every two T cells. To avoid experimental bias, donors of different ages were spread randomly across the sequencing lanes. The study measured age-related changes in TCR beta repertoire diversity using deep sequencing normalized with unique cDNA molecular identifiers. Two additional independent replicas of 1 million unique cDNA reads from the same blood draw were analyzed for two donors (one aged 18 to 30 and one aged 80 or older). Donors were grouped into four age groups: young (average approximately 15 years), middle-aged (39), aged (around 56) and long-lived (approximately 81).

Points the paper makes about the study in general: There was a strong correlation between observed TCR beta diversity and the percentage of naive T cells measured by flow cytometry. Compared with the aged group, the long-lived group had more naive CD4+ T cells, fewer expanded clones and increased TCR diversity, suggesting age selection. Estimates of total diversity based on one million sequenced T cells were considered lower bounds and underestimates. The CMV infection status of donors was not known, potentially confounding age-related changes in expanded clonotypes. Since profiling was done on bulk unsorted PBMCs, naive and antigen-experienced compartments could not be conclusively compared. As age increased, observed TCR beta diversity per million T cells dropped in a roughly linear way, and a significant reduction was already evident by age 40.

The method behind the library was 5' RACE. The run used an Illumina HiSeq 2500. A second 7 to 11 cycle PCR used a sample-barcoded 5' primer and a J-beta primer mix. A template-switch 5' adaptor carrying 12 random nucleotides introduced a unique molecular identifier onto each TCR beta cDNA molecule. At least 2.5 million CDR3-containing paired-end reads were obtained from each sample. First-strand cDNA synthesis was performed from all RNA using the Mint cDNA synthesis kit, with priming by a TRBC-specific oligonucleotide. Following uracil-DNA glycosylase treatment, all cDNA underwent a first 18-cycle PCR with the universal primers M1SS and BC2_uni_R. From the authors' description of their analysis: For normalization, 1 million high-quality reads, each with a distinct molecular identifier, were randomly selected from each sample. Instead of being binned into consensus sequences, reads that shared molecular identifiers were thrown out. CDR3 identification, clonotype clustering and error correction used MiTCR with a Q25 quality threshold and the strictest error-elimination algorithm. A nonparametric unseen species model using Euler transformation provided a lower-bound estimate of total TCR beta diversity. The public reads were reanalyzed by TCRdb: fastp trimming at Q25, MiXCR alignment, in-frame beta chains only. Entries that share a CDR3 protein sequence are merged under the most common genes and DNA. V and J calls and clone size were set by TCRdb, not the authors. This sample gives 870,000 or so distinct CDR3 sequences in total; 29% of them show up just once. The ten largest clones add up to around a sixth of the sample.

Donors were 30 to 45 systemically healthy Caucasian individuals from Russia aged roughly 6 to 95 years. Roughly 10 milliliters of peripheral blood were collected from each donor into EDTA-treated Vacutainer tubes. Ficoll-Paque density-gradient centrifugation was used to isolate PBMCs, with at least 6 million per sample. Trizol reagent was used to extract total RNA from the PBMCs, yielding at least 5.5 micrograms per sample. For every donor, flow cytometry on a PBMC aliquot measured the percentage of naive CD45RAhigh/CD27high T cells. This clonotype was detected ten times or more. Its antigen is still unknown. Per-base qualities were not stored, and no clone one base away is much larger. In the germline V gene, CDR1 corresponds to MNHNS and CDR2 to SASEGT. V lost 1 base and J lost 8 bases; the stretch between them is 11 bases long. Reading from cysteine to phenylalanine, the CDR3 counts 13 amino acids. Kept here is only the CDR3 DNA, which spans 39 bases and is read in frame from base 1.

This sequence was found in a woman of 80 years or more in good health. Sample: blood. The V and J segments used are TRBV6-1 and TRBJ2-5; the D gene is possibly TRBD1, with 6 bases matching. The DNA sequence reads TGTGCCAGCAGTGAAGGACAGGTGGGAACCCAGTACTTC. Its translation reads: CASSEGQVGTQYF.